The T cell receptor beta chain under discussion was sequenced for a study of T-cell reconstitution after alpha-beta-depleted transplantation in children. CDR1 and CDR2 (germline): DFQATT, SNEGSKA (reference sequence). The CDR3 contains 15 residues. Trimming shortened V by 5 bases and J by 1 base, and 16 bases separated the two germline ends. Overall study findings and caveats: Newly made T cells mostly supplied T-cell counts and diversity one year after transplant. Expanded graft clones, several hundred of them, were reportedly the source of alpha-beta T cells about two months after transplant. Some patients' high day-60 TCRbeta diversity was attributed to recipient cells surviving conditioning.

Molecular barcoding with unique molecular identifiers was used for the TCRbeta library. TCRdb recomputed calls from the PCR reads with MiXCR, one row per CDR3 protein. The sample has about 580,000 distinct CDR3 sequences, around 23% seen once. Turning to this clonotype: Its specificity is unknown.

This TCR was recovered from a boy under two years old who had a stem cell transplant for acute myeloid leukemia, so the T cells may come from the graft donor. This sequence joins TRBV20-1 and TRBJ2-3; D possibly corresponds to TRBD2 (6 bases). The sequenced sample was PBMCs, mostly from graft donor cells, obtained 360 days after TCRalphabeta/CD19-depleted stem cell transplant. The CDR3 spells CSAGGLVRRTDTQYF. CDR3 in DNA: TGCAGTGCTGGGGGGTTAGTGCGGCGCACAGATACGCAGTATTTT.